The 13 T cell receptor beta chains below all came from one sample that was sequenced in a study of OX40 agonist ivuxolimab in advanced cancers. The method was the immunoSEQ multiplex PCR assay. TCRdb took over this immuneACCESS table, retaining in-frame rearrangements with V and J assigned. Such tables are incomplete; in checked studies, under half of the missing clones stem from an unresolved V gene, and the remainder is unexplained. The sample records about 62,000 clones, about 88% of which are singletons. About 0.26% of the sample goes to the ten largest clones. The sequences come from CD4+ or CD8+ T cells sorted from blood, collected in a trial of the OX40 agonist ivuxolimab. The receptors were sampled from an adult with an advanced solid tumor such as melanoma, head and neck, liver or kidney cancer.

The genes are TRBV5-1 and TRBJ2-7, with 11 bases lining up with TRBD2. The CDR3 loop spans 15 amino acids. The trim removed 6 bases at V and 4 bases at J, leaving 9 bases unmatched. In germline, CDR1 is SGHRS, CDR2 YFSETQ. In DNA form, the CDR3 reads TGCGCCAGCAAGATACTAGCGGGAGCCTCTTACGAGCAGTACTTC. This sequence encodes CASKILAGASYEQYF. Together with reference TRBV5-1 and TRBJ2-7, the CDR3 gives the full variable domain: KAGVTQTPRYLIKTRGQQVTLSCSPISGHRSVSWYQQTPGQGLQFLFEYFSETQRNKGNFPGRFSGRQFSNSRSEMNVSTLELGDSALYLCASKILAGASYEQYFGPGTRLTVT.

This clone has just a few counts. The rearrangement uses TRBV5-1 and TRBJ1-4, with 8 bases lining up with TRBD1. Germline values: CDR1 SGHRS, CDR2 YFSETQ. The CDR3 consists of 17 residues. The ends lost 6 bases at V and 10 bases at J; junction bases unmatched: 20. The CDR3 region is CASTSQRRTGKIGKLFF. DNA of the CDR3: TGCGCCAGCACCTCTCAAAGACGGACAGGGAAGATAGGAAAACTGTTTTTT.

The gene calls are TRBV28 and TRBJ2-3, with a weak D call TRBD1 (5 bases). Trimming pared 5 bases from V and 1 base from J, leaving 13 bases between. Germline V lookup: CDR1 MDHEN, CDR2 SYDVKM. This CDR3 comprises 15 residues. The CDR3 bases are TGTGCCAGCAGTCCCTCGACAGATGGCACAGATACGCAGTATTTT. It codes for CASSPSTDGTDTQYF.

The chain combines TRBV25-1 with TRBJ2-5; D perhaps matches TRBD1 (6 bases). Germline V gene data show CDR1 as MGHDK and CDR2 as SYGVNS. The ends were cut back, 0 bases at V and 1 base at J, with 12 bases in the middle. This CDR3 region has 16 residues. The CDR3 loop reads CASSEYQDRPQETQYF. Here the CDR3 DNA reads TGTGCCAGCAGTGAATATCAGGACAGACCCCAAGAGACCCAGTACTTC.

The rearrangement uses TRBV6-5 and TRBJ2-1; D is perhaps TRBD2 (7 bases). CDR3 length: 13 residues. Germline CDR1 is MNHEY and CDR2 is SVGAGI. Between the trimmed V and J ends, which lost 7 bases and 6 bases, there was a span of 13 bases. The CDR3 DNA reads as TGTGCCAGCAACCAGGGAGGGGGCAATGAGCAGTTCTTC. Protein product: CASNQGGGNEQFF.

The chain joins TRBV28 to TRBJ1-2; weak D call: TRBD1 (6 bases). The CDR3 has 13 amino acids. V was shortened by 6 bases and J by 8 bases, with 16 bases between the two germline ends. Germline assignment: CDR1 MDHEN and CDR2 SYDVKM. CDR3 DNA: TGTGCCAGCAGGATGGTGGGGGCGCGAGGCTACACCTTC. Protein product: CASRMVGARGYTF.

The V call is TRBV2, the J call TRBJ2-5; 10 bases match TRBD1. The CDR3 has 13 residues. The ends lost 8 bases at V and 2 bases at J; junction bases unmatched: 2. Germline assignment: CDR1 SNHLY and CDR2 FYNNEI. The CDR3 region has the DNA TGTGCCAGCGGGGACAGGGGACAAGAGACCCAGTACTTC. It yields the protein CASGDRGQETQYF.

This clone was counted once. The chain employs TRBV19 and TRBJ1-1; D not certain. Germline CDR1 reads LNHDA; CDR2 reads SQIVND (reference sequence). The CDR3 consists of 14 residues. The V end was cut by 3 bases, the J end by 5 bases, with 13 bases between. The CDR3 nucleotides are TGTGCCAGTAGTATCTCTTGGGATTCAACTGAAGCTTTCTTT. Its protein product is CASSISWDSTEAFF.

CDR3 sequence: CASSPWPDGDQPQHF. CDR3 nucleotides: TGTGCCAGCAGTCCCTGGCCCGACGGAGATCAGCCCCAGCATTTT. The V call is TRBV11-2, the J call TRBJ1-5; D is uncertain. The CDR3 extends over 15 amino acids. Trimming took 6 bases from V and 5 from J, leaving 17 bases between them. Germline V CDR1 and CDR2: SGHAT, FQNNGV.

The genes are TRBV4-3 and TRBJ2-1; D call uncertain. With 4 bases removed from V and 7 bases from J, the gap between germline ends came to 11 bases. The CDR3 sequence is 13 residues long. CDR1 is LGHNA, CDR2 YSLEER, per germline. In DNA, the CDR3 is TGCGCCAGCAGCCTAGGCCCTAGAAATGAGCAGTTCTTC. Translating gives CASSLGPRNEQFF.

J is TRBJ2-5 and V is TRBV18; possibly TRBD1 for D (5 bases). The CDR3 is 14 residues long. CDR1 and CDR2 (germline): KGHSH, LQKENI. The germline V and J ends were trimmed by 3 bases and 2 bases, with 10 bases remaining between them. CDR3 amino acids: CASSPQGGQETQYF. The DNA of the CDR3 is TGTGCCAGCTCACCCCAGGGTGGACAAGAGACCCAGTACTTC.

The sample holds a few counts of this clone. The chain links TRBV7-2 to TRBJ2-7; 8 positions match TRBD2. The germline V gene encodes CDR1 SGHTA and CDR2 FQGNSA. The length of the CDR3 is 15 residues. With V trimmed by 2 bases and J by 3 bases, 6 bases remained unmatched. CDR3 coding DNA: TGTGCCAGCAGCTTACTTGCGGGAGGAGGCTACGAGCAGTACTTC. It translates to CASSLLAGGGYEQYF.

The J gene is TRBJ2-6, the V gene TRBV15, with 8 positions matching TRBD1. Trimming took 2 bases from V and 0 from J; bases not matched to a gene: 3. CDR3 length equals 17 residues. CDR1 is LNHNV and CDR2 is YYDKDF in the germline V gene (reference sequence). DNA of the CDR3: TGTGCCACCAGCAGACGGGACAGGAGCTCTGGGGCCAACGTCCTGACTTTC. Translated, it gives CATSRRDRSSGANVLTF.